The T cell receptor (beta chain) described here comes from a study of shared clonotypes between healthy human individuals. Of note for this clone: The antigen is unknown.

Germline V gene sequence: CDR1 SEHNR, CDR2 FQNEAQ (reference sequence). The CDR3 covers 12 residues. Trimming pared 0 bases from V and 14 bases from J, leaving 8 bases between. Findings and limits, study-wide: Unshared clonotypes carried lower generation probabilities than those common to all four donors. The study found about 4.6% of naive CD4 clonotypes shared across a few donors. Rarefaction analysis demonstrated incomplete sorted-subset sequencing notwithstanding large depth. Deeper or shallower sequencing was expected to change how clonotypes are shared among donors.

Produced via immunoSEQ multiplex PCR; TCRdb's table is partial and in-frame only. The table has about 2.3 million clones, about nine tenths seen once. This sequence joins TRBV7-9 and TRBJ1-6, with D maybe TRBD1 (5 bases). This sequence originates from a man aged 18-30 years in good health. Some clones in this sample may be carry-over from other donors' samples. Material for sequencing was naive CD4+ T cells from PBMCs. Sample subset: CD45RA+ positively selected. CDR3 residues: CASSLALQALHF. CDR3 nucleotide sequence: TGTGCCAGCAGCTTAGCTCTACAGGCCCTCCACTTT. The full variable domain, in which reference TRBV7-9 and TRBJ1-6 provide the parts outside the CDR3, is DTGVSQNPRHKITKRGQNVTFRCDPISEHNRLYWYRQTLGQGPEFLTYFQNEAQLEKSRLLSDRFSAERPKGSFSTLEIQRTEQGDSAMYLCASSLALQALHFGNGTRLTVT.